The clone carrying this T cell receptor beta chain showed up just once. The trim removed 3 bases at V and 0 bases at J, leaving 2 bases unmatched. CDR1 is LNHDA, CDR2 SQIVND, per germline (reference sequence). The CDR3 extends over 15 amino acids. The data stem from a study of T cell changes during pregnancy in multiple sclerosis. Some clones are missing from TCRdb's copy, which holds only in-frame ones; the method was immunoSEQ multiplex PCR. The table records around 70,000 clones, about 90% of them present only once. The chain combines TRBV19 with TRBJ2-1, with TRBD1 matching 7 bases. Specimen: peripheral blood, collected after pregnancy. The sequence came from a female donor with multiple sclerosis, enrolled in a pregnancy study. This CDR3 reads CASSMTGSSYNEQFF. CDR3 DNA: TGTGCCAGTAGTATGACAGGGAGCTCCTACAATGAGCAGTTCTTC.